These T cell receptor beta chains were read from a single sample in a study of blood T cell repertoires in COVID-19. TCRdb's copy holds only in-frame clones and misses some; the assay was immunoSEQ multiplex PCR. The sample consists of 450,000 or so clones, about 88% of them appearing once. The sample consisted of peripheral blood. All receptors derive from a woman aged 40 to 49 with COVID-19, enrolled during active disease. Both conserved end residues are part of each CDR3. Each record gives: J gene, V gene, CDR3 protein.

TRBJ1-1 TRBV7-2 CASSFRLDNTEAFF
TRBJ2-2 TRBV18 CASSPKALGELFF
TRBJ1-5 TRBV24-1 CATHPGGQGLSQPQHF
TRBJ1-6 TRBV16 CASSQAVLGSPLHF
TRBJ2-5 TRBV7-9 CASSSLLGETQYF
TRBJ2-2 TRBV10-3 CAISRYTGELFF
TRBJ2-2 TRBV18 CASSPPGLAVNTGELFF
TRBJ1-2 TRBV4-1 CASSQGGQGGLYGYTF
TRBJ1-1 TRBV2 CASSYDSHAFF
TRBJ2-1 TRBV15 CATSRGLAGGPNEQFF
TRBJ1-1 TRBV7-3 CASSPKQGAQRRNTEAFF
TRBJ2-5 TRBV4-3 CASSQVLALAGGKETQYF
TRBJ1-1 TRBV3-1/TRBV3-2 CASSQDSRAWMNTEAFF
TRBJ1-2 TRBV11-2 CASSAGQGARGYTF
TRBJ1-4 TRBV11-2 CASSLGSLRGNDEKLFF
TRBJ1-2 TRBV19 CASSTPQGTAGYTF
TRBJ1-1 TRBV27 CASSPLRERYDEAFF
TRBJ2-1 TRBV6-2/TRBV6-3 CASSYTGMNEQFF
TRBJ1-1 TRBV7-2 CASSLTGGNTEAFF
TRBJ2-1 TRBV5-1 CASSRNKPGLPLNEQFF
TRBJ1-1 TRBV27 CASSPGDTEAFF
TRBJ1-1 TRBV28 CASSLRGTLNTEAFF
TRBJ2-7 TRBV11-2 CASSFMSLATTYEQYF
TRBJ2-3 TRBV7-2 CASSHPGTGRYTQYF
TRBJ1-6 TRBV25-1 CASPGRRGCYNSPLHF
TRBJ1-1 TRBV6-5 CASSYRQGEAFF
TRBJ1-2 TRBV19 CASSITPDRVYGYTF
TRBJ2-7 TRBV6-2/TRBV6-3 CASSSWTGGSYEQYF
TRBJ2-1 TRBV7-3 CASSWLADNEQFF
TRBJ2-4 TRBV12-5 CASGLVGGRVQYF
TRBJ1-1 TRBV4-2 CASSQGDRNTEAFF
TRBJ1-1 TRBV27 CASLRLGHDTEAFF
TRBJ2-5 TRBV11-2 CASSSGTGEIETQYF
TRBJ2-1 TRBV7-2 CASSYQLMSGLAGGNEQFF
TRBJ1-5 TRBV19 CASWDWGQPQHF
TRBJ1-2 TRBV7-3 CASSLTGEQSYGYTF
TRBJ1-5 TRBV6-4 CASAGEGAGQPQHF
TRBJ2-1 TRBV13 CASSPQTSGRRNEQFF
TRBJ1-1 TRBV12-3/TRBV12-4 CASTLQGGYEAFF
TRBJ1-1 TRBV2 CASRKTEAFF
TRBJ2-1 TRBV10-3 CAISASGRLNEQFF